This T cell receptor (beta chain) stems from a study of blood T cell repertoires in COVID-19. Source study methods: Cell counts per sample came from amplifying reference gene primers. Profiling relied on immunoSEQ multiplex PCR, and the TCRdb table lists in-frame clones only, not all of them. V and J calls and clone size follow that table, whereas D and trimming were derived from the DNA. This sample carries roughly 290,000 clones, approximately 90% of them seen once, and the ten largest clones take about 5.7%. Two negative PCRs, clearance, or symptom resolution had been documented for recovered Cohort 3 donors. CDR3 length equals 13 residues. Trimming took off 4 bases at V and 8 bases at J, with 12 bases between the two ends. CDR1 and CDR2 (germline): LGHNA, YSLEER. This clone was detected only once.

The chain links TRBV4-3 to TRBJ2-1; D might be TRBD2 (5 bases). This receptor was obtained from a woman aged 40 to 50 who had recovered from COVID-19. The sample taken for sequencing was PBMCs or T cells enriched from blood (not recorded which). CDR3 loop: CASSPGKEDEQFF. As DNA, the CDR3 is TGCGCCAGCAGCCCTGGCAAGGAGGATGAGCAGTTCTTC.